This TCR beta chain was sequenced in a study of T cells in Graves' hyperthyroidism and ophthalmopathy. Germline V gives CDR1 MNHNS, CDR2 SASEGT. With 5 bases removed from V and 6 bases from J, the gap between germline ends came to 13 bases. The CDR3 sequence is 14 residues long. RNA transcripts were the template for amplifying TCR beta CDR3 regions. RT-PCR in the first round (using the HTBI primer set) targeted the TCR CDR3. Via MiXCR, TCRdb re-called the multiplex PCR reads, giving one row per CDR3 protein. This sample has some 500,000 distinct CDR3 sequences, with about 15% found just once. This clonotype was seen only a few times.

Sequenced input: blood. The TCR originated in a young woman with Graves' hyperthyroidism. This chain uses TRBV6-1 with TRBJ2-2; D perhaps matches TRBD2 (6 bases). The CDR3 region has the DNA TGTGCCAGCAGTCCCGAGACTAGTTCCGGGGAGCTGTTTTTT. Translated: CASSPETSSGELFF.